These T cell receptor beta chains were read from a single sample in a study of metastatic and nonmetastatic thyroid tumors. TCRdb re-analyzed the PCR reads using MiXCR. The table lists about 12,000 clones, about 31% of them singletons. Specimen: tumor tissue. The receptors here all came from a female donor with papillary thyroid cancer or a benign thyroid nodule (not recorded which). Some clones in this sample may be carry-over from other donors' samples. CDR3s include the opening cysteine and the closing phenylalanine or tryptophan. The D gene is left open where the match is weak. Size tells how often a clone was seen (once, few, many) or the class of an expanded clone, and some rows leave it out.

v_gene: TRBV6-1
d_gene: -
j_gene: TRBJ2-7
abundance: -
CDR3aa: CASRAGLVYEQYF
CDR3nt: TGTGCCAGCAGAGCGGGCCTAGTCTACGAGCAGTACTTC

v_gene: TRBV6-5
d_gene: TRBD2
j_gene: TRBJ2-2
abundance: -
CDR3aa: CASSYNRGRNTGELFF
CDR3nt: TGTGCCAGCAGTTACAACCGCGGGAGAAACACCGGGGAGCTGTTTTTT

v_gene: TRBV27
d_gene: TRBD1
j_gene: TRBJ1-6
abundance: -
CDR3aa: CASGRDRNSPLHF
CDR3nt: TGTGCCAGCGGCCGGGACAGAAATTCACCCCTCCACTTT

v_gene: TRBV27
d_gene: -
j_gene: TRBJ1-6
abundance: few
CDR3aa: CASSLWQSSGSPLHF
CDR3nt: TGTGCCAGCAGTTTGTGGCAGTCTTCAGGATCACCCCTCCACTTT

v_gene: TRBV6-2/TRBV6-3
d_gene: -
j_gene: TRBJ2-1
abundance: medium-sized
CDR3aa: CATVPRVGGDEQFF
CDR3nt: TGTGCCACCGTCCCGAGAGTGGGGGGTGATGAGCAGTTCTTC

v_gene: TRBV3-1
d_gene: -
j_gene: TRBJ1-1
abundance: many
CDR3aa: CASSQGSGSTEAFF
CDR3nt: TGTGCCAGCAGCCAAGGTTCCGGGAGCACTGAAGCTTTCTTT

v_gene: TRBV6-2/TRBV6-3
d_gene: -
j_gene: TRBJ2-1
abundance: few
CDR3aa: CASSYGEYNEQFF
CDR3nt: TGTGCCAGCAGTTACGGGGAATACAATGAGCAGTTCTTC

v_gene: TRBV3-1
d_gene: -
j_gene: TRBJ2-3
abundance: -
CDR3aa: CASSQRDTQYF
CDR3nt: TGTGCCAGCAGCCAACGAGATACGCAGTATTTT

v_gene: TRBV12-5
d_gene: TRBD2
j_gene: TRBJ2-7
abundance: few
CDR3aa: CASGPETSGSYEQYF
CDR3nt: TGTGCTAGTGGTCCGGAGACTAGCGGGTCCTACGAGCAGTACTTC

v_gene: TRBV6-1
d_gene: -
j_gene: TRBJ1-2
abundance: medium-sized
CDR3aa: CASSPRGQGYTF
CDR3nt: TGTGCCAGCAGTCCGCGGGGGCAGGGCTACACCTTC

v_gene: TRBV12-3/TRBV12-4
d_gene: TRBD1
j_gene: TRBJ2-2
abundance: medium-sized
CDR3aa: CASRARQGSTGELFF
CDR3nt: TGTGCCAGCAGGGCCAGACAGGGGTCCACCGGGGAGCTGTTTTTT

v_gene: TRBV7-2
d_gene: -
j_gene: TRBJ1-2
abundance: few
CDR3aa: CASSFGGYGYTF
CDR3nt: TGTGCCAGCAGCTTCGGGGGCTATGGCTACACCTTC

v_gene: TRBV11-3
d_gene: TRBD1
j_gene: TRBJ2-7
abundance: -
CDR3aa: CASSSRDRTHEQYF
CDR3nt: TGTGCCAGCAGCTCCCGGGACAGGACCCACGAGCAGTACTTC

v_gene: TRBV28
d_gene: -
j_gene: TRBJ2-7
abundance: few
CDR3aa: CASSRGASENHEQYF
CDR3nt: TGTGCCAGTAGTCGCGGGGCTAGCGAGAACCACGAGCAGTACTTC

v_gene: TRBV11-3
d_gene: -
j_gene: TRBJ1-2
abundance: -
CDR3aa: CASSFGGLDFPYGYTF
CDR3nt: TGTGCCAGCAGCTTTGGAGGATTGGACTTCCCCTATGGCTACACCTTC

v_gene: TRBV20-1
d_gene: -
j_gene: TRBJ1-2
abundance: once
CDR3aa: CSARGTAYGYTF
CDR3nt: TGCAGTGCTAGAGGGACAGCCTATGGCTACACCTTC

v_gene: TRBV20-1
d_gene: TRBD1
j_gene: TRBJ1-2
abundance: medium-sized
CDR3aa: CSAPPQGAVGYTF
CDR3nt: TGCAGTGCTCCTCCACAGGGGGCTGTTGGCTACACCTTC